This T cell receptor (beta chain) was observed in a study of blood T cell repertoires in COVID-19. Study information: The United States, Italy and Spain provided the acute and convalescent COVID-19 samples.

The CDR3 consists of 15 residues. Germline CDR1 is SGHRS and CDR2 is YFSETQ. Trimming took off 1 base at V and 7 bases at J, with 15 bases between the two ends. Authors' processing steps: Using reference gene primer amplification, nucleated cell counts were estimated. This table comes from immunoSEQ multiplex PCR, and its TCRdb copy is limited to in-frame clones, with some not included. D and trimming come from the DNA, and the V and J calls and clone size come from that table. The table has about 200,000 clones, 70% to 85% seen once. The V gene is TRBV5-1, the J gene TRBJ1-5; D is perhaps TRBD1 (6 bases). The clonotype originates from a human donor with acute or convalescent COVID-19. The donor label of this sample is uncertain. Sequencing input: peripheral blood. CDR3 amino acids: CASSLTGGDSQPQHF. CDR3 bases: TGCGCCAGCAGCTTGACTGGGGGCGACAGCCAGCCCCAGCATTTT.